The TCR beta chain under discussion was sequenced for a study of PD-1 blockade in classical Hodgkin lymphoma. Overall study context: On a schedule of every 2 weeks, patients received nivolumab 3 mg/kg intravenously.

Regarding this clone: Its cognate antigen is unknown.

The V and J ends lost 10 bases and 2 bases, in that order; junction bases with no gene match: 10. This CDR3 is 17 amino acids long. Germline CDR1 is LNHDA and CDR2 is SQIVND (reference sequence). Exposure to brentuximab vedotin varied, and each patient had relapsed following autologous stem cell transplantation. TCRdb's copy holds only in-frame clones and misses some; the assay was immunoSEQ multiplex PCR. Of tens of thousands of clones listed, over 70% are singletons. Study-level results: Newly diagnosed patients and complete responders had comparable diversity at baseline.

The clonotype was recovered from a human donor with classical Hodgkin lymphoma. The chain links TRBV19 to TRBJ2-6; 11 bases align to TRBD2. Sequenced material: peripheral blood mononuclear cells (PBMCs), taken at baseline. CDR3 amino acids: CATFRTSGSTGANVLTF. The CDR3 region has the DNA TGTGCCACTTTCAGAACTAGCGGGAGTACTGGGGCCAACGTCCTGACTTTC.